The rows below give T cell receptor beta chains drawn from one sample of a study of blood T cell repertoires in COVID-19. Only in-frame clones appear in the TCRdb table, and some are missing; sequencing was by immunoSEQ multiplex PCR. The sample has about 160,000 clones; roughly 90% are singletons. Sequencing was performed on peripheral blood. The receptors stem from a woman aged 55-69 years who had recovered from COVID-19. Each CDR3 is given with its conserved first and last residue. Each record gives: J gene, D gene, clone size, CDR3 length, V gene, CDR3 DNA, CDR3 protein. A D gene is named only where the DNA matches it firmly. Rows give clone size only sometimes, using once, few, many, or a class for an expanded clone.

TRBJ1-3,NA,NA,17,TRBV6-1,TGTGCCAGCAGTGAACCCGCGGGACGTAACTCTGGAAACACCATATATTTT,CASSEPAGRNSGNTIYF
TRBJ1-5,NA,NA,15,TRBV19,TGTGCCAGTACCCCAGTGGGGGGAGGCAATCAGCCCCAGCATTTT,CASTPVGGGNQPQHF
TRBJ2-1,TRBD1,NA,16,TRBV4-3,TGCGCCAGCAGCCGGACAGGGCGAAGCTCCTACAATGAGCAGTTCTTC,CASSRTGRSSYNEQFF
TRBJ1-1,TRBD1,NA,15,TRBV28,TGTGCCAGCAGGGGGGGGGACAGGGTGAACACTGAAGCTTTCTTT,CASRGGDRVNTEAFF
TRBJ2-3,NA,once,14,TRBV5-1,TGCGCCAGCAGAGAGGATCCTAGCACAGATACGCAGTATTTT,CASREDPSTDTQYF
TRBJ2-5,TRBD1,NA,14,TRBV5-1,TGCGCCAGCAGTTTGGGGACAGGGAGAGAGACCCAGTACTTC,CASSLGTGRETQYF
TRBJ2-5,TRBD1,NA,15,TRBV11-3,TGTGCCAGCAGCTTAGGTTACAGGGGGCAAGAGACCCAGTACTTC,CASSLGYRGQETQYF
TRBJ1-1,NA,few,13,TRBV12-3/TRBV12-4,TGTGCCAGCAGTCCCGGGAGGAACACTGAAGCTTTCTTT,CASSPGRNTEAFF
TRBJ1-3,NA,NA,16,TRBV11-2,TGTGCCAGCAGCTTAGTGCTGGGGACAACTGGAAACACCATATATTTT,CASSLVLGTTGNTIYF
TRBJ1-1,TRBD1,NA,16,TRBV5-1,TGCGCCAGCAACCCCGGACAGGGGGCTATGAACACTGAAGCTTTCTTT,CASNPGQGAMNTEAFF
TRBJ1-3,TRBD1,NA,15,TRBV5-4,TGTGCCAGCAGCTTAGGGGGCTTCAGTGGAAACACCATATATTTT,CASSLGGFSGNTIYF
TRBJ1-2,TRBD1,NA,14,TRBV18,TGTGCCAGCTCCCCGACAGGGGTTAACTATGGCTACACCTTC,CASSPTGVNYGYTF
TRBJ2-5,NA,NA,15,TRBV11-2,TGTGCCAGCAGCTTAGGAGGGATTGCCCAAGAGACCCAGTACTTC,CASSLGGIAQETQYF
TRBJ1-4,NA,once,14,TRBV6-1,TGTGCCAGCAGTGAGCGTCGGGATTCTGAAAAACTGTTTTTT,CASSERRDSEKLFF
TRBJ2-7,TRBD1,NA,13,TRBV5-4,TGTGCCAGCAGCTATCAGGGGGCACGGGAGCAGTACTTC,CASSYQGAREQYF
TRBJ2-5,TRBD2,NA,16,TRBV7-8,TGTGCCAGCAGTCCCGTCTTGGCGGGGGGACAAGAGACCCAGTACTTC,CASSPVLAGGQETQYF
TRBJ2-7,TRBD1,NA,15,TRBV9,TGTGCCAGCAGCAAGGGGACAGGGGGCTTTTACGAGCAGTACTTC,CASSKGTGGFYEQYF
TRBJ2-5,TRBD2,NA,14,TRBV4-2,TGTGCCAGCAGCGGGACTAGAGGCGGGGAGACCCAGTACTTC,CASSGTRGGETQYF
TRBJ2-1,TRBD2,NA,14,TRBV19,TGTGCCAGTAGAGGAGCGGGGGTTTCCAATGAGCAGTTCTTC,CASRGAGVSNEQFF
TRBJ2-1,TRBD1,NA,15,TRBV3-1/TRBV3-2,TGTGCCAGCAGCTCCGGGACAGGGTCCTACAATGAGCAGTTCTTC,CASSSGTGSYNEQFF
TRBJ2-4,TRBD2,NA,15,TRBV5-1,TGCGCCAGCAGCTTGGCCGGGGGGAACCAAAACATTCAGTACTTC,CASSLAGGNQNIQYF
TRBJ1-4,NA,NA,14,TRBV28,TGTGCCAGCAGTGAAGGGGGTACTAATGAAAAACTGTTTTTT,CASSEGGTNEKLFF
TRBJ1-6,TRBD1,once,14,TRBV13,TGTGCCTGCAGGGGGGACAACTATAATTCACCCCTCCACTTT,CACRGDNYNSPLHF
TRBJ2-7,NA,few,13,TRBV5-4,TGTGCCAGCAGCTTGTTTCCCGAGCGGGAGCAGTACTTC,CASSLFPEREQYF
TRBJ1-6,NA,NA,15,TRBV5-8,TGTGCCAGCACCGGGGCCCCCGGACAGAATTCACCCCTCCACTTT,CASTGAPGQNSPLHF
TRBJ1-1,TRBD1,NA,13,TRBV29-1,TGCAGCGCGTTCACAGGGGAAAACACTGAAGCTTTCTTT,CSAFTGENTEAFF
TRBJ2-7,TRBD1,NA,15,TRBV19,TGTGCCAGTAGTATCATAGGGGACAGGGTCAACGAGCAGTACTTC,CASSIIGDRVNEQYF
TRBJ1-2,NA,NA,14,TRBV19,TGTGCCAGTAGTATAGAAGGGGCCAACTATGGCTACACCTTC,CASSIEGANYGYTF
TRBJ1-6,TRBD1,NA,19,TRBV2,TGTGCCAGCAGTGAATATTTTACGACAGGGGGCGAGGGTAATTCACCCCTCCACTTT,CASSEYFTTGGEGNSPLHF
TRBJ2-1,NA,once,13,TRBV29-1,TGCAGCGTTGAGGGGCCAGGGCTCAATGAGCAGTTCTTC,CSVEGPGLNEQFF
TRBJ2-5,TRBD1,NA,15,TRBV11-2,TGTGCCAGCAGCGGGGACAGGGGATCGTGGGAGACCCAGTACTTC,CASSGDRGSWETQYF
TRBJ2-1,TRBD1,NA,15,TRBV19,TGTGCCAGTACTAACAGGGGTAGCTCCTACAATGAGCAGTTCTTC,CASTNRGSSYNEQFF
TRBJ1-2,TRBD1,NA,13,TRBV18,TGTGCCAGCTCACTAGGACAGGGGAATGGCTACACCTTC,CASSLGQGNGYTF
TRBJ1-2,NA,NA,12,TRBV19,TGTGCCAGTAGTCACATCAACTATGGCTACACCTTC,CASSHINYGYTF
TRBJ1-1,NA,once,13,TRBV12-3/TRBV12-4,TGTGCCAGCAGTCGACAGTTGAACACTGAAGCTTTCTTT,CASSRQLNTEAFF
TRBJ2-5,TRBD1,NA,16,TRBV5-1,TGCGCCAGCAGCTTGGCAGGGACAGGGGGCAGGGAGACCCAGTACTTC,CASSLAGTGGRETQYF
TRBJ2-5,TRBD1,NA,14,TRBV5-4,TGTGCCAGCAGCTTAGTAGGGGGCGCTGAGACCCAGTACTTC,CASSLVGGAETQYF
TRBJ2-3,TRBD2,NA,16,TRBV28,TGTGCCAGCAGTTCCCCCGGGACTATTACAACAGATACGCAGTATTTT,CASSSPGTITTDTQYF
TRBJ1-6,TRBD1,NA,16,TRBV6-5,TGTGCCAGCAGTTACGTCGGGACAGGGTCAGATTCACCCCTCCACTTT,CASSYVGTGSDSPLHF
TRBJ1-6,NA,NA,15,TRBV28,TGTGCCAGCAGTTCAGGACAACCGAATAATTCACCCCTCCACTTT,CASSSGQPNNSPLHF
TRBJ1-3,NA,NA,14,TRBV19,TGTGCCGCCTTCCACGACAGACCAGGAAACACCATATATTTT,CAAFHDRPGNTIYF
TRBJ1-1,TRBD1,NA,16,TRBV9,TGTGCCAGCAGCCCAGGACAGGGGGCGGGGGGCACTGAAGCTTTCTTT,CASSPGQGAGGTEAFF
TRBJ1-5,NA,NA,15,TRBV4-3,TGCGCCAGCAGCCAAGAAGGCGGCGACAATCAGCCCCAGCATTTT,CASSQEGGDNQPQHF
TRBJ1-4,TRBD1,NA,13,TRBV12-3/TRBV12-4,TGTGCCAGCAGCTACGGGACAGTTGAAAAACTGTTTTTT,CASSYGTVEKLFF
TRBJ2-3,NA,NA,14,TRBV7-2,TGTGCCAGCAGCCTAAGCTTCGGCACAGATACGCAGTATTTT,CASSLSFGTDTQYF
TRBJ1-3,NA,few,14,TRBV6-5,TGTGCCAGCAGTTACTCCAACTCTGGAAACACCATATATTTT,CASSYSNSGNTIYF
TRBJ1-1,NA,NA,11,TRBV3-1/TRBV3-2,TGTGCCAGCAGCCTCAGGGGAAAAGCTTTCTTT,CASSLRGKAFF
TRBJ1-6,NA,NA,14,TRBV2,TGTGCCAGCAGTGAAGGAGGGAGGGTCCCACCCCTCCACTTT,CASSEGGRVPPLHF
TRBJ2-1,NA,NA,14,TRBV11-3,TGTGCCAGCAGCTTACTTAACTCCTACAATGAGCAGTTCTTC,CASSLLNSYNEQFF
TRBJ1-5,NA,NA,15,TRBV18,TGTGCCAGCTCACCGATGCAGGCAAAGAATCAGCCCCAGCATTTT,CASSPMQAKNQPQHF
TRBJ1-2,NA,NA,15,TRBV28,TGTGCCAGCAGTTTACCCGACCTATCAGGCTATGGCTACACCTTC,CASSLPDLSGYGYTF
TRBJ2-3,TRBD2,once,18,TRBV27,TGTGCCAGCAGTTTAGATGGGGGACTAGCGGGGGGTTCAGATACGCAGTATTTT,CASSLDGGLAGGSDTQYF
TRBJ2-5,NA,NA,13,TRBV2,TGTGCCAGCAGTGACCTGGCCCAAGAGACCCAGTACTTC,CASSDLAQETQYF
TRBJ2-7,NA,NA,14,TRBV19,TGTGCCGGATACAGGGTTCTTCCCCTAGGTTTGCAGTACTTC,CAGYRVLPLGLQYF
TRBJ2-7,TRBD2,NA,15,TRBV18,TGTGCCAGCTCACCAGGCCTAGCGGGGACCTACGAGCAGTACTTC,CASSPGLAGTYEQYF